This TCR beta chain was sequenced for a study of glioma-infiltrating T cells after dendritic cell vaccination. Across the study: Patients received three intradermal dendritic cell vaccine injections at biweekly intervals.

Germline V gene lookup returns CDR1 LNHDA and CDR2 SQIVND (reference sequence). Trimming shortened V by 7 bases and J by 3 bases, and 13 bases separated the two germline ends. This CDR3 region has 14 residues. The primer mix had 60 V beta and 13 J beta primers. Measured with immunoSEQ multiplex PCR; TCRdb has only the in-frame clones, and not every one. Among tens of thousands of clones, around 87% were seen once, and the ten largest hold around 2.4%. As to time point: after dendritic cell vaccination, including at tumor progression/relapse. All glioblastoma patients lacked an isocitrate dehydrogenase mutation.

The chain has TRBV19 and TRBJ2-1; TRBD2 is a possible D gene (7 bases). The receptor was isolated from a human donor with glioblastoma. The sequencing here drew on blood, taken after dendritic cell vaccination. DNA for the CDR3: TGTGCCAGTACCACAGGGAGGGGCTACAATGAGCAGTTCTTC. Encoded protein: CASTTGRGYNEQFF.